The clone carrying this T cell receptor (beta chain) was counted between two and nine times. As every portion of the isolated RNA was reverse transcribed, the sequencing read expressed TCRB transcripts. TCRdb keeps only in-frame clones here, not all; method: immunoSEQ multiplex PCR. The data hold about 160,000 clones, with approximately 9% observed a single time. The sample belongs to a study of beta chain features in type 1 diabetes. The CDR3 extends over 13 amino acids. V lost 4 bases, J lost 5 bases, and 14 bases lay in between. Germline-derived CDR1 and CDR2 are SQVTM and ANQGSEA. V gene TRBV29-1 combines with J gene TRBJ2-5, with a possible D match to TRBD2 (5 bases). The receptor's source is a woman younger than 35 in good health. Sequenced material: central memory CD4+ T cells from blood. Written as DNA, the CDR3 is TGCAGCGTTGGTGGCGTCAGCGGCGAGACCCAGTACTTC. Residues: CSVGGVSGETQYF. The full variable domain, completed using reference TRBV29-1 and TRBJ2-5, is SAVISQKPSRDICQRGTSLTIQCQVDSQVTMMFWYRQQPGQSLTLIATANQGSEATYESGFVIDKFPISRPNLTFSTLTVSNMSPEDSSIYLCSVGGVSGETQYFGPGTRLLVL.